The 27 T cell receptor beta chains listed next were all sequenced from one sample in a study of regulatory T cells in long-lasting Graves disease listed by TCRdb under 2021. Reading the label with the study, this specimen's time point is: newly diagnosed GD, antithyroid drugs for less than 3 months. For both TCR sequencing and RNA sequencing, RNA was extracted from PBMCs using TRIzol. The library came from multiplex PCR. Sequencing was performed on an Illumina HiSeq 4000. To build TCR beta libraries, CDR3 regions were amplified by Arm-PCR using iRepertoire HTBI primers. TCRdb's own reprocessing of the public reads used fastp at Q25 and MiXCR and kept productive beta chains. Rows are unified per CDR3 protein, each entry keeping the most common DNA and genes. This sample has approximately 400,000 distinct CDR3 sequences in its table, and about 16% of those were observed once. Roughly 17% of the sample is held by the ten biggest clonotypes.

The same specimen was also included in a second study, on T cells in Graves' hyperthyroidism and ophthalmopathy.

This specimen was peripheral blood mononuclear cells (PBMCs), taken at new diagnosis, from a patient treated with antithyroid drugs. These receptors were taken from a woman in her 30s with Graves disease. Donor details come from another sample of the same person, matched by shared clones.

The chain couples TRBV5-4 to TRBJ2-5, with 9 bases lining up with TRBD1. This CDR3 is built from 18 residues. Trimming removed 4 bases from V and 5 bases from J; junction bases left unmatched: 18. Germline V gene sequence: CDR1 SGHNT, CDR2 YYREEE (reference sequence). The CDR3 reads CASSLPLGGQGEAETQYF. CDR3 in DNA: TGTGCCAGCAGCCTCCCATTGGGGGGACAGGGCGAGGCGGAGACCCAGTACTTC.

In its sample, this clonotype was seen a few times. The CDR3 reads CASDPSGRTSGVLQYF. In nucleotides, the CDR3 is TGTGCCAGCGACCCTTCAGGGCGGACTAGCGGAGTTTTGCAGTACTTC. This rearrangement joins TRBV6-1 to TRBJ2-7, with 10 bases lining up with TRBD2. Germline V gene lookup returns CDR1 MNHNS and CDR2 SASEGT. V shed 8 bases and J 9 bases; nucleotides not matched to a gene: 19. CDR3 length equals 16 residues.

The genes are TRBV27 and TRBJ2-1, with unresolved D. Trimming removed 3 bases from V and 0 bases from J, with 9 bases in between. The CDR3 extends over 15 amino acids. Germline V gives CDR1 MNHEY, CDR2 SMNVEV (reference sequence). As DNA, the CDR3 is TGTGCCAGCAGTTTTATGCCGTACTCCTACAATGAGCAGTTCTTC. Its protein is CASSFMPYSYNEQFF.

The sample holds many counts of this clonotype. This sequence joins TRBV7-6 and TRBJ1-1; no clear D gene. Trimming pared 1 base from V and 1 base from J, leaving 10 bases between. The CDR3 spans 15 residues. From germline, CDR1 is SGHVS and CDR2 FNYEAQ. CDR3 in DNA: TGTGCCAGCAGCTTAGAGGCGGAAAAGAACACTGAAGCTTTCTTT. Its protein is CASSLEAEKNTEAFF.

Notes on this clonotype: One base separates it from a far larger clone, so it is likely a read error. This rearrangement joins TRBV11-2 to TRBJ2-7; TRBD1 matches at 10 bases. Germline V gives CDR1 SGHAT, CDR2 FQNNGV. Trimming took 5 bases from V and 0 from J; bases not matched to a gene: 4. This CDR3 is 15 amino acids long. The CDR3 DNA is TGTGCCAGCAGCCACGGGACAGGGGTCTCCTACGAGCAGTACTTC. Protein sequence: CASSHGTGVSYEQYF. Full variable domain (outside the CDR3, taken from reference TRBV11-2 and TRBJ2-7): EAGVAQSPRYKIIEKRQSVAFWCNPISGHATLYWYQQILGQGPKLLIQFQNNGVVDDSQLPKDRFSAERLKGVDSTLKIQPAKLEDSAVYLCASSHGTGVSYEQYFGPGTRLTVT.

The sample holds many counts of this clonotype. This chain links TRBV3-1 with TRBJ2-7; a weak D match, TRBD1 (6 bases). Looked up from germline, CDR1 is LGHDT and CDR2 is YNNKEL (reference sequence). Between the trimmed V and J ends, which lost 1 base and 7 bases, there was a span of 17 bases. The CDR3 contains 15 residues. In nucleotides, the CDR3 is TGTGCCAGCAGCCAAGTGGGGGCTGTGATCGAAGAGCAGTACTTC. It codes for CASSQVGAVIEEQYF.

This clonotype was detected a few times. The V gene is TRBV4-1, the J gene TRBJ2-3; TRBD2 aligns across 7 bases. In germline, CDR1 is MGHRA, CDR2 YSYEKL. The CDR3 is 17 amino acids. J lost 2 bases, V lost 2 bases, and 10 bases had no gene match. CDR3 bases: TGCGCCAGCAGCCAAACTTTAGCTAGCGGTCCCACAGATACGCAGTATTTT. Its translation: CASSQTLASGPTDTQYF.

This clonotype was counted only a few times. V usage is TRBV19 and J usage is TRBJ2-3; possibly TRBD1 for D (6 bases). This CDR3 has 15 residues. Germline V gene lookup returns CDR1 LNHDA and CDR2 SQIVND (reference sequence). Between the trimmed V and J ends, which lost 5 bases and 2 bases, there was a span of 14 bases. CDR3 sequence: CASSEYREVTDTQYF. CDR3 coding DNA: TGTGCCAGTAGTGAATACAGGGAAGTCACAGATACGCAGTATTTT.

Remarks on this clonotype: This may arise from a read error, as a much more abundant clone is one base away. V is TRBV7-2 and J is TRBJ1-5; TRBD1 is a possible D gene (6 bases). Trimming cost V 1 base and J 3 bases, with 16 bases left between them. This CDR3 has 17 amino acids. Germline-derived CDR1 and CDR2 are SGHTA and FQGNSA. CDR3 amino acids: CASSLVSSRGANQPQHF. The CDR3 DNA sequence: TGTGCCAGCAGCTTAGTATCATCGCGGGGGGCCAATCAGCCCCAGCATTTT.

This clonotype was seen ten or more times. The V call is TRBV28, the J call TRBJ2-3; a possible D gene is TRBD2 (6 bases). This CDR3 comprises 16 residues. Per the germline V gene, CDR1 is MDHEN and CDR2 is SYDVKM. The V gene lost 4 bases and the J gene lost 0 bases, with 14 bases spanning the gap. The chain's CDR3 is CASSSLGSGSTDTQYF. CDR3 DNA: TGTGCCAGCAGTTCCCTGGGCAGCGGGAGCACAGATACGCAGTATTTT.

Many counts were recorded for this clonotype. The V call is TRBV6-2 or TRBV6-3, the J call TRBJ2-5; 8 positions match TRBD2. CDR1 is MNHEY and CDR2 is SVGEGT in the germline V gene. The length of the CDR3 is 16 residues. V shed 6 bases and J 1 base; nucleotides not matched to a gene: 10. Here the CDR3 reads CASSLLRREVQETQYF. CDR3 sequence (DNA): TGTGCCAGCAGCCTCCTACGGCGGGAGGTCCAAGAGACCCAGTACTTC.

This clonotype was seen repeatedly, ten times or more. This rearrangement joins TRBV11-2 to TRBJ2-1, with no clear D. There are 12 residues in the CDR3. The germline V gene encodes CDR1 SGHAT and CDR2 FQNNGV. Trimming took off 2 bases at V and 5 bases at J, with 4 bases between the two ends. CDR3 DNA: TGTGCCAGCAGCTTAACGGACAATGAGCAGTTCTTC. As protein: CASSLTDNEQFF.

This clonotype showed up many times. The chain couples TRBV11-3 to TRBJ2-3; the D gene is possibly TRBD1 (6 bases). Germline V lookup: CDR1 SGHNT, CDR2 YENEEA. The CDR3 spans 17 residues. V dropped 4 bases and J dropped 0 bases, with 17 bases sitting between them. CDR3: CASSSPTGRLSTDTQYF. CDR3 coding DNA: TGTGCCAGCAGCTCGCCGACAGGCCGTTTAAGCACAGATACGCAGTATTTT.

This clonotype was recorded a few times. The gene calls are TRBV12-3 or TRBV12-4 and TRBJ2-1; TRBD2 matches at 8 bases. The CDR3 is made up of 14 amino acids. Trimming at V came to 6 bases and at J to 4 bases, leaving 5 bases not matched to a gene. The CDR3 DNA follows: TGTGCCAGCAGCCCAGCGGGAGATTACAATGAGCAGTTCTTC. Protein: CASSPAGDYNEQFF.

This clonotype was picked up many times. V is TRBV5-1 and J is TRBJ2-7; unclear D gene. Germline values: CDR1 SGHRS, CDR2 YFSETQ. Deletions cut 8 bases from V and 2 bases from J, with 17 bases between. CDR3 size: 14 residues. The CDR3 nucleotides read TGCGCCAGAATCGAACCCCGCAGGACCTACGAGCAGTACTTC. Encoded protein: CARIEPRRTYEQYF.

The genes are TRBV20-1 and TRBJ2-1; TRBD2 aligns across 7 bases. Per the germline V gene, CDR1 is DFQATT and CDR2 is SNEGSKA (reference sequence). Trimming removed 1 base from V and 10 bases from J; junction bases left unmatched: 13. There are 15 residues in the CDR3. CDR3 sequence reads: CSARVWRERSYEQFF. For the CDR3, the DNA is TGCAGTGCTAGAGTATGGCGGGAGCGTTCCTACGAGCAGTTCTTC.

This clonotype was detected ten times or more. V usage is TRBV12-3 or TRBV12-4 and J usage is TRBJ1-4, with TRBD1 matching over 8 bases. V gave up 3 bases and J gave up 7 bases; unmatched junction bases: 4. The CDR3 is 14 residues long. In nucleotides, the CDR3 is TGTGCCAGCAGTTTGGACAGGGTTCGTGAAAAACTGTTTTTT. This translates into CASSLDRVREKLFF.

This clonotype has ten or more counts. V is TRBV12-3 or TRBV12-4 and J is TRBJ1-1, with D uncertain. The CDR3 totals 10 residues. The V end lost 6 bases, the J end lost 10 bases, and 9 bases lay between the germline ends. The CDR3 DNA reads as TGTGCCAGCAGCGCTGTACGAGCTTTCTTT. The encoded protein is CASSAVRAFF.

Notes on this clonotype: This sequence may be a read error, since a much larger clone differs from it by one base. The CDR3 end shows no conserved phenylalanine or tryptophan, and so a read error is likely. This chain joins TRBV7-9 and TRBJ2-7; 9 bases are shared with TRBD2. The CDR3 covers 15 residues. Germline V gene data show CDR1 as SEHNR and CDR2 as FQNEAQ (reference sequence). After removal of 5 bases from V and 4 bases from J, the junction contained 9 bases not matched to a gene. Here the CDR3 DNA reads TGTGCCAGCAGCCCCGGGGGACTAGCAGAATACGAGCAGTACCTC. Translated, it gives CASSPGGLAEYEQYL.

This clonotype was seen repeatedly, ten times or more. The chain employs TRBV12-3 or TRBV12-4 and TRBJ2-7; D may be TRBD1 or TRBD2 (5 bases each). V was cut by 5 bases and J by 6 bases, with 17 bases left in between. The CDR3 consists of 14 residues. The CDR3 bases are TGTGCCAGCAGTGGGACGTCAAGAACTCTCGAGCAGTACTTC. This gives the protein CASSGTSRTLEQYF.

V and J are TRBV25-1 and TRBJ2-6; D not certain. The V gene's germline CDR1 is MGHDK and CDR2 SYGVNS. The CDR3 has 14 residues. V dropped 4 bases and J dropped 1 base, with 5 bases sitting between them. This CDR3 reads CASSGASGANVLTF. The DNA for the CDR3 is TGTGCCAGCAGTGGGGCTTCTGGGGCCAACGTCCTGACTTTC.

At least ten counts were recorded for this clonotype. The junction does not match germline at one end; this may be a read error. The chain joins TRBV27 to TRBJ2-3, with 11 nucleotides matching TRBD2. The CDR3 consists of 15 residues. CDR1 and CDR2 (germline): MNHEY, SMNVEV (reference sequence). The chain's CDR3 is CASRLAGAGTDMQYF. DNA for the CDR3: TGTGCCAGCAGACTAGCGGGAGCGGGGACAGATATGCAGTATTTT.

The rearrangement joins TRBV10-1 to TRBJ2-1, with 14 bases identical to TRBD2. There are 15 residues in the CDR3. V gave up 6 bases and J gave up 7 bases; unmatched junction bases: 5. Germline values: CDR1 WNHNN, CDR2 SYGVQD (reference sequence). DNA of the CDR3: TGCGCCAGCAGGGCCGGGACTAGCGGGAGAAATGAGCAGTTCTTC. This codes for CASRAGTSGRNEQFF.

CDR3 region: CASSQGNRDRGYNEQFF. CDR3 coding DNA: TGTGCCAGCAGCCAAGGCAACCGGGACAGGGGCTACAATGAGCAGTTCTTC. The chain employs TRBV3-1 and TRBJ2-1; 10 positions match TRBD1. CDR1 is LGHDT and CDR2 is YNNKEL in the germline V gene (reference sequence). This CDR3 region has 17 residues. V was clipped by 1 base and J by 3 bases; unmatched bases: 6.

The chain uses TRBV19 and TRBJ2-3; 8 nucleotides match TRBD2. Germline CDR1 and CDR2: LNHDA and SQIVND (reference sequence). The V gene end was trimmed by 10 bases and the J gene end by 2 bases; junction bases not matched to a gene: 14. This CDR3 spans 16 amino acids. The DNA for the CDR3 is TGTGCCACTAAAGCGGGAGCCCGTCTTCTCACAGATACGCAGTATTTT. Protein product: CATKAGARLLTDTQYF.

In DNA, the CDR3 is TGTGCCACCAGTGATCAACCGGGACTAGCGGGAGGGCCTTACAATGAGCAGTTCTTC. Its translation: CATSDQPGLAGGPYNEQFF. The rearrangement uses TRBV24-1 and TRBJ2-1, with 16 positions matching TRBD2. This CDR3 has 19 residues. V trimming: 3 bases; J trimming: 4 bases; junction bases outside the gene matches: 8. Germline assignment: CDR1 KGHDR and CDR2 SFDVKD.

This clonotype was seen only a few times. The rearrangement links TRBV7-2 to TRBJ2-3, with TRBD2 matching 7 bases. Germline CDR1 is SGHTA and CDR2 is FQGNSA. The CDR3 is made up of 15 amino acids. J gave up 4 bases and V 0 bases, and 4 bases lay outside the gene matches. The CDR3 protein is CASSLARGGADTQYF. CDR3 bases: TGTGCCAGCAGCTTAGCACGTGGGGGGGCAGATACGCAGTATTTT.